The 13 T cell receptor beta chains below were found in one sample sequenced in a study of identical twins. TCRdb re-called the 5' RACE reads through MiXCR, storing one row per CDR3 protein. Found here are 1.5 million to 2 million distinct CDR3 sequences, about 30% of them singletons; the top ten hold 0.25% to 0.3%. The sample consisted of cord blood. These receptors originate from a newborn girl in good health.

This clonotype was seen a few times. V is TRBV12-3 or TRBV12-4 and J is TRBJ1-1, with 7 bases aligning to TRBD1. Trimming took 3 bases from V and 6 from J; bases not matched to a gene: 4. The CDR3 is 13 residues long. Written as DNA, the CDR3 is TGTGCCAGCAGTTTTGGGACAGCCCCTGAAGCTTTCTTT. The encoded protein is CASSFGTAPEAFF.

V usage is TRBV28 and J usage is TRBJ1-5; 9 nucleotides agree with TRBD1. This CDR3 contains 16 residues. The germline CDR1 and CDR2 sequences are MDHEN and SYDVKM. V lost 7 bases to trimming and J lost 9 bases; unmatched junction nucleotides: 16. CDR3 residues: CASTRKDRGPPRPQHF. The DNA for the CDR3 is TGTGCCAGCACCCGAAAGGACAGGGGTCCTCCCCGGCCCCAGCATTTT.

In its sample, this clonotype was seen a few times. J is TRBJ2-5 and V is TRBV6-1; 7 bases fit TRBD1. Germline CDR1 is MNHNS and CDR2 is SASEGT. V shed 5 bases, J shed 3 bases, and the junction held 9 bases outside the gene matches. The CDR3 has 15 amino acids. The CDR3, as DNA: TGTGCCAGCAGTCATCCACACAGGGGTGAAGAGACCCAGTACTTC. It translates to CASSHPHRGEETQYF.

This clonotype was counted at least ten times. The genes are TRBV29-1 and TRBJ2-7; D is unresolved. Germline CDR1 reads SQVTM; CDR2 reads ANQGSEA. The CDR3 consists of 12 residues. The V end was cut by 5 bases, the J end by 2 bases, with 10 bases between. The CDR3 DNA is TGCAGCGTTTACTCCGGCGCCTACGAGCAGTACTTC. Its protein product is CSVYSGAYEQYF.

The rearrangement uses TRBV5-1 and TRBJ2-3; 9 nucleotides match TRBD2. From germline, CDR1 is SGHRS and CDR2 YFSETQ. This CDR3 comprises 16 residues. J gave up 4 bases and V 6 bases, and 12 bases lay outside the gene matches. The CDR3 nucleotides read TGCGCCAGCACCGTGACTAGCGGACCTAGCGCAGATACGCAGTATTTT. Translation gives CASTVTSGPSADTQYF.

This clonotype was detected only a few times. This chain connects TRBV7-9 to TRBJ2-7, with TRBD2 as a possible D gene (10 bases). The V gene lost 3 bases and the J gene lost 4 bases, with 31 bases spanning the gap. The CDR3 totals 20 residues. Germline V lookup: CDR1 SEHNR, CDR2 FQNEAQ (reference sequence). The CDR3 sequence: CASSFPYGTGSGSGRYEQYF. The DNA for the CDR3 is TGTGCCAGCAGCTTTCCTTACGGGACAGGGTCCGGTAGCGGGAGGTACGAGCAGTACTTC.

This chain links TRBV7-2 with TRBJ1-5; D perhaps matches TRBD1 (6 bases). The V and J ends lost 2 bases and 11 bases respectively, with 13 bases between them. CDR1 SGHTA and CDR2 FQGNSA come from the germline V gene. This CDR3 is 13 amino acids long. CDR3: CASSLKGELAQHF. Written as DNA, the CDR3 is TGTGCCAGCAGCTTAAAGGGGGAGTTGGCCCAGCATTTT.

This chain uses TRBV6-5 with TRBJ1-2; 7 bases match TRBD1. CDR1 and CDR2 from the germline V gene are MNHEY and SVGAGI. The CDR3 is 13 residues long. The ends lost 5 bases at V and 8 bases at J; junction bases unmatched: 8. Written as DNA, the CDR3 is TGTGCCAGCAGTCCTGACAGGGTCCGGGGCTACACCTTC. Its protein is CASSPDRVRGYTF.

This clonotype was counted ten times or more. The chain employs TRBV10-3 and TRBJ2-3; D is undetermined. This CDR3 has 12 residues. With 6 bases removed from V and 3 bases from J, the gap between germline ends came to 7 bases. From germline, CDR1 is ENHRY and CDR2 SYGVKD. For the CDR3, the DNA is TGTGCCATCAGAGGTGGGACAGATACGCAGTATTTT. It codes for CAIRGGTDTQYF.

This clonotype has a count of ten or more. The rearrangement uses TRBV9 and TRBJ1-2; 7 bases map to TRBD1. The CDR3 spans 13 residues. The J segment lost 4 bases and the V segment lost 0 bases, leaving 0 bases of the junction unmatched. From germline, CDR1 is SGDLS and CDR2 YYNGEE. CDR3 sequence reads: CASSVAGGYGYTF. The DNA of the CDR3 is TGTGCCAGCAGCGTAGCAGGGGGCTATGGCTACACCTTC. Variable domain in full (rest from reference TRBV9 and TRBJ1-2): DSGVTQTPKHLITATGQRVTLRCSPRSGDLSVYWYQQSLDQGLQFLIQYYNGEERAKGNILERFSAQQFPDLHSELNLSSLELGDSALYFCASSVAGGYGYTFGSGTRLTVV.

The chain employs TRBV28 and TRBJ1-5, with TRBD1 identical over 7 bases. The CDR3 has 13 residues. V was clipped by 7 bases and J by 2 bases; unmatched bases: 2. CDR1 MDHEN and CDR2 SYDVKM come from the germline V gene. The chain's CDR3 is CASTGGGNQPQHF. DNA for the CDR3: TGTGCCAGCACAGGGGGAGGCAATCAGCCCCAGCATTTT.

The chain combines TRBV14 with TRBJ2-1; D not resolved. V was trimmed by 1 base and J by 2 bases, leaving 9 bases between them. The CDR3 consists of 15 residues. Germline CDR1 reads SGHDN; CDR2 reads FVKESK. The CDR3 loop reads CASSQGVRPYNEQFF. As DNA, the CDR3 is TGTGCCAGCAGCCAAGGTGTCAGGCCCTACAATGAGCAGTTCTTC.

The rearrangement joins TRBV25-1 to TRBJ1-4; 9 bases are a match to TRBD1. The CDR3 has 15 amino acids. V lost 4 bases, J lost 7 bases, and 7 bases stayed unmatched. The V gene's germline CDR1 is MGHDK and CDR2 SYGVNS. CDR3 loop: CASSAPGQGLEKLFF. The CDR3 coding sequence is TGTGCCAGCAGTGCTCCGGGACAGGGTCTTGAAAAACTGTTTTTT.